A single sample gave rise to the 3 T cell receptor beta chains below, sequenced in a study of early T cells in non-severe SARS-CoV-2 infection listed by TCRdb under 2021. The library was made by 5' RACE. TCRdb names NextSeq 500 as the instrument used. TCRdb trimmed the raw reads at Q25, called clones with MiXCR and kept productive beta chains. Merged by CDR3 protein, the rows form single entries marked with the most common genes and DNA. Within this sample are fewer than 100,000 distinct CDR3 sequences, with roughly 12% of them counted one time only. The ten biggest clones cover around 3.6% of the sample. Sequenced material: whole blood. All receptors come from an adult who was a healthcare worker with PCR-confirmed SARS-CoV-2 infection or an uninfected control (not recorded which).

This clonotype was seen a handful of times. The chain has TRBV11-2 and TRBJ1-2; no clear D gene. Germline assignment: CDR1 SGHAT and CDR2 FQNNGV. The ends were cut back, 5 bases at V and 2 bases at J, with 9 bases in the middle. This CDR3 contains 13 residues. The CDR3 nucleotides are TGTGCCAGCAGCCCCCAGGCAAACTATGGCTACACCTTC. Protein product: CASSPQANYGYTF.

This clonotype was counted ten times or more. CDR3 loop: CASSQKGGRTGELFF. In DNA form, the CDR3 reads TGTGCCAGCAGCCAAAAAGGGGGCCGGACCGGGGAGCTGTTTTTT. This sequence joins TRBV3-1 and TRBJ2-2; 7 positions match TRBD1. V lost 2 bases to trimming and J lost 5 bases; unmatched junction nucleotides: 5. Looked up from germline, CDR1 is LGHDT and CDR2 is YNNKEL (reference sequence). This CDR3 has 15 residues.

This clonotype was counted at least ten times. The rearrangement uses TRBV2 and TRBJ2-3, with D unresolved. CDR1 and CDR2 from the germline V gene are SNHLY and FYNNEI. The ends were cut back, 7 bases at V and 3 bases at J, with 8 bases in the middle. The CDR3 sequence is 12 residues long. The DNA for the CDR3 is TGTGCCAGCACTACTCTTACAGATACGCAGTATTTT. This sequence encodes CASTTLTDTQYF.